The clone carrying this T cell receptor (beta chain) has more than one count but fewer than ten. Antigen specificity is unknown. The CDR3 runs 16 residues. Germline V gene data show CDR1 as SNHLY and CDR2 as FYNNEI. Trimming stripped 0 bases from V and 5 bases from J, with 14 bases between. These data are taken from a study of tumor-infiltrating lymphocytes in localized non-small cell lung cancer. Study details: Some samples were collected after neoadjuvant chemotherapy; smokers, never-smokers and several histologies were included. Resected tumor was paired with non-adjacent uninvolved lung from the same patient. Regarding the study as a whole: Available tissue quantity limited TCR sequencing to a patient subset.

Sequenced by immunoSEQ multiplex PCR; TCRdb stores in-frame clones only, minus some. The sample shows fewer than 12,000 clones, about three fifths of them seen only once. The TCR comes from a human donor with non-small cell lung cancer. V is TRBV2 and J is TRBJ1-5; D gene uncertain. Sequences were obtained from lung tumor tissue. CDR3 sequence (DNA): TGTGCCAGCAGTGAAGCGCTTCTGGCAGCAGATCAGCCCCAGCATTTT. It codes for CASSEALLAADQPQHF.